Here is one T cell receptor beta chain with its context. Its specificity is not known. The sample is drawn from a study of fetal regulatory T cell absence and autoimmunity. Study overall: The IPEX patients lacked clinical diabetes but had exocrine pancreas autoimmunity. General study results and limits: Some top pancreas TCR clones were over 100-fold enriched versus cord blood. Antigen-driven pancreatic autoimmunity before birth in IPEX was inferred from oligoclonal enrichment.

Clones were read by immunoSEQ multiplex PCR, and TCRdb kept only the in-frame ones, dropping some. The data show about 95,000 clones, about three quarters seen once. The V segment lost 4 bases and the J segment 2 bases; nucleotides outside the gene matches: 5. The CDR3 runs to 16 residues. Germline values: CDR1 MGHRA, CDR2 YSYEKL. What was sequenced was pancreas tissue. The chain joins TRBV4-1 to TRBJ2-3, with TRBD2 matching 11 bases. The clonotype was recovered from a male donor with IPEX syndrome. The CDR3 sequence is CASSPQTSGNTDTQYF. As DNA, the CDR3 is TGCGCCAGCAGCCCCCAGACTAGCGGGAACACAGATACGCAGTATTTT.